Presented here are 32 T cell receptor beta chains from one specimen sequenced in a study of cytomegalovirus exposure and HLA in healthy donors. 60 Vbeta and 13 Jbeta primers were used in PCR. The repertoire was sequenced with immunoSEQ multiplex PCR; TCRdb's copy has only in-frame clones and lacks some. The profile shows 180,000 or so clones, over 65% of them singletons. Sequences were obtained from PBMCs. Receptors originate from a man aged 18 to 30 in good health and CMV-seronegative.

The J gene is TRBJ2-7, the V gene TRBV14, with D unresolved. The V gene's germline CDR1 is SGHDN and CDR2 FVKESK. V lost 4 bases, J lost 6 bases, and 13 bases lay in between. This CDR3 region has 13 residues. In nucleotides, the CDR3 is TGTGCCAGCAGCCCTTTTCTCTCGAGCGAGCAGTACTTC. The encoded protein is CASSPFLSSEQYF.

The chain carries TRBV5-6 and TRBJ2-1, with D tentatively TRBD2 (5 bases). Trimming removed 4 bases from V and 3 bases from J, with 11 bases in between. The germline CDR1 and CDR2 sequences are SGHDT and YYEEEE. The CDR3 sequence is 14 residues long. The CDR3 reads CASSALRGYNEQFF. As DNA, the CDR3 is TGTGCCAGCAGCGCCTTACGGGGCTACAATGAGCAGTTCTTC.

In its sample, this clone was seen a few times. The rearrangement uses TRBV18 and TRBJ2-7, with TRBD2 matching 14 bases. The CDR3 runs 17 residues. Germline assignment: CDR1 KGHSH and CDR2 LQKENI. J was trimmed by 7 bases and V by 3 bases; bases with no gene match: 11. The CDR3 region has the DNA TGTGCCAGCTCACCTTCGGGACTAGCGGGAGTCGTGAGAGAGCAGTACTTC. Amino acids: CASSPSGLAGVVREQYF.

The gene calls are TRBV5-6 and TRBJ1-2; TRBD1 agrees at 10 bases. CDR1 and CDR2 (germline): SGHDT, YYEEEE. This CDR3 is built from 15 residues. After removal of 5 bases from V and 4 bases from J, the junction contained 8 bases not matched to a gene. CDR3 coding DNA: TGTGCCAGCAGGCTTCGGACAGGGGGTCCCTATGGCTACACCTTC. Protein sequence: CASRLRTGGPYGYTF. Filled out from reference TRBV5-6 and TRBJ1-2, the complete variable domain reads DAGVTQSPTHLIKTRGQQVTLRCSPKSGHDTVSWYQQALGQGPQFIFQYYEEEERQRGNFPDRFSGHQFPNYSSELNVNALLLGDSALYLCASRLRTGGPYGYTFGSGTRLTVV.

V is TRBV2 and J is TRBJ2-1; 14 nucleotides line up with TRBD2. In germline, CDR1 is SNHLY, CDR2 FYNNEI. The CDR3 is 15 residues long. The V gene end was trimmed by 6 bases and the J gene end by 5 bases; junction bases not matched to a gene: 3. This chain's CDR3 is CASRAGLAGDNEQFF. CDR3 sequence (DNA): TGTGCCAGCAGGGCGGGACTAGCGGGAGACAATGAGCAGTTCTTC.

The chain carries TRBV9 and TRBJ1-1; tentative D call: TRBD1 (6 bases). Germline V gene data show CDR1 as SGDLS and CDR2 as YYNGEE. The germline V and J ends were trimmed by 4 bases and 5 bases, with 12 bases remaining between them. The CDR3 length is 13 residues. The CDR3 sequence: CASSTDSGTEAFF. Written as DNA, the CDR3 is TGTGCCAGCAGCACGGACAGCGGTACTGAAGCTTTCTTT.

This sequence joins TRBV19 and TRBJ1-1; 10 bases are a match to TRBD1. Germline CDR1 LNHDA, CDR2 SQIVND (reference sequence). The J segment lost 4 bases and the V segment lost 5 bases, leaving 4 bases of the junction unmatched. The CDR3 contains 14 residues. The CDR3, as DNA: TGTGCCAGTAGTCCACGGACAGGGGGCACTGAAGCTTTCTTT. This translates into CASSPRTGGTEAFF.

CDR3: CACPRGLDGEKLFF. CDR3 bases: TGTGCCTGCCCACGAGGGTTGGACGGTGAAAAACTGTTTTTT. This chain joins TRBV30 and TRBJ1-4; D is unresolved. Germline CDR1 and CDR2: GTSNPN and SVGIG (reference sequence). The CDR3 loop spans 14 amino acids. V lost 6 bases and J lost 7, with 18 bases in between. The full variable domain, with the rest looked up from reference TRBV30 and TRBJ1-4, is SQTIHQWPATLVQPVGSPLSLECTVEGTSNPNLYWYRQAAGRGLQLLFYSVGIGQISSEVPQNLSASRPQDRQFILSSKKLLLSDSGFYLCACPRGLDGEKLFFGSGTQLSVL.

The chain employs TRBV5-4 and TRBJ1-2; 7 positions agree with TRBD1. The trim removed 4 bases at V and 3 bases at J, leaving 6 bases unmatched. The CDR3 runs 14 residues. Germline CDR1 reads SGHNT; CDR2 reads YYREEE (reference sequence). The CDR3 loop is CASSRDSLYYGYTF. The CDR3 nucleotides are TGTGCCAGCAGCCGGGACAGCCTATACTATGGCTACACCTTC.

The genes are TRBV5-4 and TRBJ1-1, with D maybe TRBD1 (6 bases). The V end lost 2 bases, the J end lost 5 bases, and 16 bases lay between the germline ends. The CDR3 sequence is 15 residues long. CDR1 is SGHNT, CDR2 YYREEE, per germline (reference sequence). Here the CDR3 DNA reads TGTGCCAGCAGCTTAGCACAGGGAAGGGGTACTGAAGCTTTCTTT. Its protein product is CASSLAQGRGTEAFF.

A few counts support this clone. The genes are TRBV6-4 and TRBJ1-2, with a possible D match to TRBD1 (5 bases). The germline gives CDR1 MRHNA, CDR2 SNTAGT. The CDR3 contains 13 residues. Deletions cut 5 bases from V and 8 bases from J, with 15 bases between. In DNA, the CDR3 is TGTGCCAGCAGTCTGTATCAGGGAGGAGGCTACACCTTC. Translation: CASSLYQGGGYTF.

Details on this clone: The junction does not match germline at one end; this may be a read error. This chain links TRBV6-1 with TRBJ1-5; D possibly corresponds to TRBD1 (6 bases). The CDR3 sequence is 16 residues long. Looked up from germline, CDR1 is MNHNS and CDR2 is SASEGT. CDR3 region: CASSEGQLHSNQPQHF. DNA for the CDR3: TGTGCCAGCAGCGAAGGACAGTTACATAGCAATCAGCCCCAGCATTTT.

The gene calls are TRBV9 and TRBJ1-2, with 9 positions matching TRBD1. The length of the CDR3 is 18 residues. V dropped 4 bases and J dropped 3; count of bases not matched to a gene: 16. Germline CDR1 reads SGDLS; CDR2 reads YYNGEE. DNA for the CDR3: TGTGCCAGCAGCACTCCATGGGACAGGGTAGTACCCGACTATGGCTACACCTTC. Protein: CASSTPWDRVVPDYGYTF.

The J gene is TRBJ2-1, the V gene TRBV10-3; 9 bases align to TRBD1. The germline gives CDR1 ENHRY, CDR2 SYGVKD. This CDR3 is built from 16 residues. V gave up 2 bases and J gave up 12 bases; unmatched junction bases: 14. CDR3 sequence reads: CAISERALQGASRQFF. The CDR3 DNA sequence: TGTGCCATCAGTGAGAGGGCCTTACAGGGGGCCTCGAGGCAGTTCTTC.

The rearrangement joins TRBV4-1 to TRBJ1-6; no definite D call. Germline values: CDR1 MGHRA, CDR2 YSYEKL. This CDR3 spans 17 amino acids. Trimming pared 4 bases from V and 5 bases from J, leaving 18 bases between. The CDR3 sequence is CASSRGPPITDNSPLHF. CDR3 nucleotides: TGCGCCAGCAGCCGCGGGCCACCAATAACCGATAATTCACCCCTCCACTTT.

This clone occurred once. The J gene is TRBJ1-3, the V gene TRBV27, with unresolved D. CDR3 length: 13 amino acids. V lost 6 bases, J lost 0 bases, and 6 bases lay in between. Germline V gene data show CDR1 as MNHEY and CDR2 as SMNVEV (reference sequence). The CDR3 DNA follows: TGTGCCAGCAGCTCTAGCTCTGGAAACACCATATATTTT. This sequence encodes CASSSSSGNTIYF.

The chain couples TRBV11-3 to TRBJ2-2; TRBD1 matches 8 bases. CDR3 length: 14 residues. The J segment lost 2 bases and the V segment lost 9 bases, leaving 5 bases of the junction unmatched. CDR1 is SGHNT and CDR2 is YENEEA in the germline V gene. The CDR3, as DNA: TGTGCCAGTAAGGACAGGGTTAACACCGGGGAGCTGTTTTTT. It specifies CASKDRVNTGELFF.

This chain uses TRBV6-5 with TRBJ2-1, with TRBD1 matching over 10 bases. The CDR3 is 15 amino acids. V shed 6 bases and J 5 bases; nucleotides not matched to a gene: 7. The V gene's germline CDR1 is MNHEY and CDR2 SVGAGI. CDR3 sequence (DNA): TGTGCCAGCAGCATCGACAGGGGGCATAACAATGAGCAGTTCTTC. Amino acids: CASSIDRGHNNEQFF.

This clone was detected ten times or more. The CDR3 region has the DNA TGTGCCAGCAGCTTGGATTCCGGTCACTACGAGCAGTACTTC. The encoded protein is CASSLDSGHYEQYF. The rearrangement uses TRBV5-4 and TRBJ2-7; D ambiguous. From germline, CDR1 is SGHNT and CDR2 YYREEE (reference sequence). The CDR3 sequence is 14 residues long. Trimming removed 0 bases at V and 3 bases at J, with 10 bases between.

This clone has just one count. The chain has TRBV7-2 and TRBJ2-1; 13 nucleotides agree with TRBD2. Germline assignment: CDR1 SGHTA and CDR2 FQGNSA. The CDR3 has 16 residues. The ends lost 5 bases at V and 9 bases at J; junction bases unmatched: 10. The CDR3 here is CASSHHGLAGDTEQFF. The CDR3 DNA follows: TGTGCCAGCAGCCATCACGGACTAGCGGGAGACACTGAGCAGTTCTTC.

This rearrangement joins TRBV5-1 to TRBJ2-1; tentative D call: TRBD2 (5 bases). The CDR3 loop spans 14 amino acids. Germline values: CDR1 SGHRS, CDR2 YFSETQ. V lost 8 bases to trimming and J lost 4 bases, with 16 bases between them. CDR3 residues: CASRKDSGYNEQFF. CDR3 DNA: TGCGCCAGTCGGAAGGACTCCGGGTACAATGAGCAGTTCTTC.

The gene calls are TRBV5-1 and TRBJ1-1; D uncertain. Trimming cost V 1 base and J 0 bases, with 4 bases left between them. The CDR3 has 13 amino acids. Germline V gene sequence: CDR1 SGHRS, CDR2 YFSETQ. The CDR3 sequence is CASSLRMNTEAFF. In nucleotides, the CDR3 is TGCGCCAGCAGCTTGCGTATGAACACTGAAGCTTTCTTT.

Regarding this clone: A junction end diverges from the germline sequence, so it may reflect a read error. The CDR3 region has the DNA TGTGCTAGCAGCTTAGGACAACTGATCCAAGAGACCCAGTACTTC. Protein sequence: CASSLGQLIQETQYF. The rearrangement links TRBV7-7 to TRBJ2-5; D is possibly TRBD1 (5 bases). The CDR3 totals 15 residues. Looked up from germline, CDR1 is SSHAT and CDR2 is FNYEAQ (reference sequence).

This clone has just one count. V gene TRBV28 combines with J gene TRBJ1-1; D is perhaps TRBD1 (5 bases). Trimming stripped 5 bases from V and 5 bases from J, with 18 bases between. Germline assignment: CDR1 MDHEN and CDR2 SYDVKM. The CDR3 spans 15 residues. DNA of the CDR3: TGTGCCAGCAGTACCACAGGCCCTAGGAGTACTGAAGCTTTCTTT. Translated, it gives CASSTTGPRSTEAFF.

This chain joins TRBV30 and TRBJ2-2; D remains unclear. V lost 3 bases to trimming and J lost 4 bases, with 12 bases between them. The V gene's germline CDR1 is GTSNPN and CDR2 SVGIG (reference sequence). This CDR3 contains 14 residues. The CDR3 loop reads CAWRTLAGTGELFF. CDR3 bases: TGTGCCTGGAGGACCTTGGCAGGCACCGGGGAGCTGTTTTTT.

V usage is TRBV5-1 and J usage is TRBJ1-2; 8 nucleotides match TRBD1. The junction had 10 bases not matched to a gene; V was cut back by 2 bases and J by 7 bases. Germline V lookup: CDR1 SGHRS, CDR2 YFSETQ. CDR3 size: 15 residues. DNA of the CDR3: TGCGCCAGCAGCTTCGGGCAGGGGGCCCCGGGTGGCTACACCTTC. It yields the protein CASSFGQGAPGGYTF.

This clone has only one observation. The rearrangement joins TRBV10-3 to TRBJ1-1; D unresolved. Germline V CDR1 and CDR2: ENHRY, SYGVKD. The CDR3 loop spans 17 amino acids. V was cut by 7 bases and J by 4 bases, with 25 bases left in between. CDR3 in DNA: TGTGCCATCAACCCGAACGGCGGGAGTAACCGAGGCACTGAAGCTTTCTTT. Encoded protein: CAINPNGGSNRGTEAFF.

This rearrangement joins TRBV7-2 to TRBJ2-1; TRBD2 matches 8 bases. The V gene end was trimmed by 1 base and the J gene end by 8 bases; junction bases not matched to a gene: 4. The CDR3 is 14 amino acids. Germline values: CDR1 SGHTA, CDR2 FQGNSA. The chain's CDR3 is CASSLDPGRDEQFF. CDR3 DNA: TGTGCCAGCAGCTTAGATCCCGGGAGGGATGAGCAGTTCTTC.

The chain is built from TRBV13 and TRBJ2-7, with D perhaps matching TRBD1 (5 bases). Trimming stripped 4 bases from V and 2 bases from J, with 18 bases between. Germline assignment: CDR1 PRHDT and CDR2 FYEKMQ (reference sequence). The CDR3 is 16 residues long. CDR3 amino acids: CASSSPQGAGTYEQYF. The CDR3 DNA reads as TGTGCCAGCAGCTCCCCCCAGGGTGCAGGAACCTACGAGCAGTACTTC.

This clone has more than one count but fewer than ten. The chain employs TRBV30 and TRBJ2-5, with 7 bases identical to TRBD1. The germline CDR1 and CDR2 sequences are GTSNPN and SVGIG (reference sequence). V trimming: 2 bases; J trimming: 4 bases; junction bases outside the gene matches: 4. This CDR3 has 13 amino acids. The CDR3 bases are TGTGCCTGGAGTACAGGGGTGGCAGAGACCCAGTACTTC. Residues: CAWSTGVAETQYF.

The genes are TRBV15 and TRBJ2-2; 7 positions agree with TRBD2. Germline V lookup: CDR1 LNHNV, CDR2 YYDKDF (reference sequence). V gave up 3 bases and J gave up 3 bases; unmatched junction bases: 7. The CDR3 totals 16 residues. The CDR3, as DNA: TGTGCCACCAGCAGGGGTGGTAGCGGGTACACCGGGGAGCTGTTTTTT. Its protein is CATSRGGSGYTGELFF.

In this sample, this clone turned up a few times. V gene TRBV9 combines with J gene TRBJ2-1; 11 bases align to TRBD1. The ends lost 2 bases at V and 8 bases at J; junction bases unmatched: 3. The CDR3 has 14 residues. The germline CDR1 and CDR2 sequences are SGDLS and YYNGEE. The CDR3 sequence: CASSVRTGGDEQFF. CDR3 DNA: TGTGCCAGCAGCGTTCGGACAGGGGGCGATGAGCAGTTCTTC.